A selection of T cell receptor beta chains follows, all from one sample in a study of regulatory dendritic cells for organ transplantation. Clones were sequenced by immunoSEQ multiplex PCR, and TCRdb holds only the in-frame ones, with some missing. The sample holds 30,000 to 45,000 clones, under 95% seen once. The source material was naive CD8+ T cells from blood. Receptors were obtained from a human donor in good health. Both conserved end residues are part of each CDR3. Fields, in order: V gene, clone size, J gene, CDR3 protein. Part of the rows lack a size; the others show once, few, many or a class for expanded clones.

TRBV25-1	NA	TRBJ1-4	CASSDWTDEKLFF
TRBV5-4	NA	TRBJ1-1	CASSLTGEEAFF
TRBV7-9	once	TRBJ2-7	CASSPHSGGTYEQYF
TRBV10-2	NA	TRBJ2-7	CASRIDGGLYEQYF
TRBV9	once	TRBJ2-1	CASSVQYGAQFF
TRBV5-5	once	TRBJ2-7	CASSLEPLREQYF
TRBV15	NA	TRBJ2-6	CATSRDRTSGANVLTF
TRBV10-1	NA	TRBJ2-1	CASSDQGNEQFF
TRBV4-3	NA	TRBJ2-7	CASSPGRGAGYEQYF
TRBV5-6	NA	TRBJ1-5	CASSFSKRGDQPQHF
TRBV6-5	NA	TRBJ2-3	CASSPGSADTQYF
TRBV9	NA	TRBJ2-1	CASSMMDANNEQFF
TRBV19	NA	TRBJ2-7	CASSTGGGYEQYF
TRBV5-6	NA	TRBJ1-2	CASSRDTYYGYTF
TRBV9	once	TRBJ2-1	CASSEGGGDPYNEQFF
TRBV18	NA	TRBJ1-2	CARSTGAYGYTF
TRBV5-4	NA	TRBJ2-7	CASSSDSYEQYF
TRBV12-5	NA	TRBJ1-2	CASGLASRYTF
TRBV13	NA	TRBJ2-7	CASSLGGPFLYEQYF
TRBV5-1	NA	TRBJ1-1	CASSHRGQNTEAFF
TRBV7-9	once	TRBJ2-7	CASSLVNREDEQYF
TRBV14	NA	TRBJ1-5	CASSPAGRGGNQPQHF
TRBV6-5	NA	TRBJ2-7	CASRNQGAGYEQYF
TRBV27	NA	TRBJ1-1	CASRRGPWNTEAFF
TRBV7-2	NA	TRBJ1-2	CASSAPGREYGYTF
TRBV19	NA	TRBJ2-7	CASSEGGPYEQYF
TRBV4-1	NA	TRBJ1-6	CASSPRASSYNSPLHF
TRBV7-9	NA	TRBJ1-5	CASRAGGEGNQPQHF
TRBV4-3	NA	TRBJ2-1	CASSLKRGAGITLF
TRBV27	NA	TRBJ1-1	CASSLAQDTEAFF
TRBV6-1	once	TRBJ1-1	CASSVRAGQMNTEAFF
TRBV7-9	NA	TRBJ1-5	CASSSSGNQPQHF
TRBV4-3	NA	TRBJ2-7	CASSQDSAGIPYEQYF
TRBV28	NA	TRBJ2-7	CATLPGLSYEQYF
TRBV4-2	NA	TRBJ1-4	CASSQDLAPLDEKLFF
TRBV5-1	NA	TRBJ2-1	CASSSRRGGSSYNEQFF
TRBV7-9	NA	TRBJ2-3	CASSLAPGLFTDTQYF
TRBV27	NA	TRBJ2-7	CASSSSATYEQYF
TRBV11-3	NA	TRBJ2-1	CASSLASGAYNEQFF
TRBV5-5	NA	TRBJ2-1	CASSLFRTSPNEQFF
TRBV11-3	NA	TRBJ1-5	CASSSMGAGRYQPQHF
TRBV27	NA	TRBJ2-6	CASSLGGANVLTF
TRBV7-8	NA	TRBJ2-7	CASIQGATLGEQYF
TRBV27	NA	TRBJ2-2	CARLSPGNTGELFF
TRBV9	once	TRBJ2-5	CASSETGGGAETQYF
TRBV30	NA	TRBJ2-1	CAWSLLAGYNEQFF
TRBV12-2	NA	TRBJ2-7	CASRTGAVVSHEQYF
TRBV5-4	NA	TRBJ1-2	CASSSRGTALYGYTF
TRBV4-3	NA	TRBJ1-2	CASSQDPQLGGYTF
TRBV30	NA	TRBJ2-7	CAWSPGSYEQYF
TRBV9	once	TRBJ2-3	CASSVTALKTDTQYF
TRBV5-4	NA	TRBJ2-1	CASSLDWSSYNEQFF